This T cell receptor beta chain was identified during a study of blood T cell repertoires in COVID-19. Study context: There were acute and convalescent COVID-19 samples, and they came from the United States, Italy and Spain. Sources were T cells, B-cell-depleted T cells, or PBMCs; the material itself was cDNA or gDNA.

In the authors' workflow: Using reference gene primer amplification, nucleated cell counts were estimated. Only in-frame clones appear in the TCRdb table, and some are missing; sequencing was by immunoSEQ multiplex PCR. The V and J calls and clone size were taken over from that table, and D and trimming were inferred from the DNA. The table includes under 85,000 clones, around nine tenths detected once. Germline values: CDR1 ENHRY, CDR2 SYGVKD. The junction had 6 bases not matched to a gene; V was cut back by 2 bases and J by 6 bases. The CDR3 is 15 amino acids. The sequenced sample was peripheral blood. This chain links TRBV10-3 with TRBJ1-1; TRBD1 agrees at 10 bases. The clonotype was recovered from a woman older than 75 with active or convalescent COVID-19. CDR3 protein: CAISEPGQGRPEAFF. CDR3 nucleotide sequence: TGTGCCATCAGTGAGCCGGGACAGGGGAGGCCTGAAGCTTTCTTT.